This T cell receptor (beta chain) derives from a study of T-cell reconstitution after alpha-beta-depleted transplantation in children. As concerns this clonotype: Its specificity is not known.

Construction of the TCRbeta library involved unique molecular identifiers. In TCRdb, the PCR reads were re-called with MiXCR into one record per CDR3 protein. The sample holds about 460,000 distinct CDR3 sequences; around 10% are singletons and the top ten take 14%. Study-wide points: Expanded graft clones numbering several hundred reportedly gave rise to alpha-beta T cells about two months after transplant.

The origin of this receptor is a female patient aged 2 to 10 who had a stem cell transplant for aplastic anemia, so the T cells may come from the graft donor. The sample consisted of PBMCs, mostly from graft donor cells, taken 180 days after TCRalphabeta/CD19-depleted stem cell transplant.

The CDR3 sequence: CASSPGPWAYEQYV. In DNA, the CDR3 is TGTGCCAGCAGCCCCGGACCTTGGGCCTACGAGCAGTACGTC. The chain has TRBV11-2 and TRBJ2-7; no clear D gene. V lost 5 bases, J lost 2 bases, and 13 bases lay in between. This CDR3 region has 14 residues. Germline assignment: CDR1 SGHAT and CDR2 FQNNGV.